These 30 T cell receptor beta chains were all obtained from the same sample, sequenced in a study of cytomegalovirus exposure and HLA in healthy donors. Both 60 Vbeta primers and 13 Jbeta primers went into the PCR. Data came from immunoSEQ multiplex PCR; TCRdb stores just in-frame clones and leaves some out. Found here are 90,000 to 110,000 clones, around 75% of them singletons; the top ten hold under 1.5%. The sequenced sample was PBMCs. These receptors were obtained from a man in his forties or fifties in good health and CMV-seronegative.

The chain uses TRBV7-9 and TRBJ2-5; 7 positions match TRBD1. The trim removed 4 bases at V and 2 bases at J, leaving 10 bases unmatched. The CDR3 loop spans 16 amino acids. From germline, CDR1 is SEHNR and CDR2 FQNEAQ (reference sequence). Written as DNA, the CDR3 is TGTGCCAGCAGCTACCCCCGACGACAGGGACAAGAGACCCAGTACTTC. This codes for CASSYPRRQGQETQYF.

The chain links TRBV4-1 to TRBJ2-7; D is unclear. CDR3 length: 13 residues. Germline V gene sequence: CDR1 MGHRA, CDR2 YSYEKL. Between the trimmed V and J ends, which lost 3 bases and 9 bases, there was a span of 15 bases. CDR3 nucleotide sequence: TGCGCCAGCAGCCAGGTGGGCGATCGAAGGCAGTACTTC. Protein product: CASSQVGDRRQYF.

This chain joins TRBV9 and TRBJ1-6, with D unresolved. V was shortened by 0 bases and J by 9 bases, with 4 bases between the two germline ends. The CDR3 consists of 12 residues. Germline assignment: CDR1 SGDLS and CDR2 YYNGEE. The CDR3 loop is CASSVGGSPLHF. In DNA form, the CDR3 reads TGTGCCAGCAGCGTAGGCGGTTCACCCCTCCACTTT.

This sequence joins TRBV7-8 and TRBJ1-4; D might be TRBD1 (5 bases). Per the germline V gene, CDR1 is SGHVS and CDR2 is FQNEAQ. V lost 5 bases and J lost 6, with 13 bases in between. The CDR3 has 14 residues. The CDR3 sequence: CASSPGFLDEKLFF. CDR3 nucleotide sequence: TGTGCCAGCAGCCCAGGGTTTTTGGATGAAAAACTGTTTTTT.

The genes are TRBV18 and TRBJ2-7; no reliable D call. Trimming removed 0 bases from V and 2 bases from J, with 8 bases in between. Germline loops: CDR1 KGHSH, CDR2 LQKENI. The CDR3 sequence is 14 residues long. CDR3 DNA: TGTGCCAGCTCACCACCGTTACAGACCTACGAGCAGTACTTC. This codes for CASSPPLQTYEQYF.

V is TRBV10-3 and J is TRBJ2-5; the D is unclear. Germline V CDR1 and CDR2: ENHRY, SYGVKD. CDR3 length equals 16 residues. The V end was cut by 3 bases, the J end by 1 base, with 15 bases between. CDR3 in amino acids: CAISESVASVQETQYF. In nucleotides, the CDR3 is TGTGCCATCAGTGAATCAGTGGCTTCAGTCCAAGAGACCCAGTACTTC.

The chain joins TRBV7-2 to TRBJ2-5; 12 bases are a match to TRBD2. The DNA end is a closer match to TRBJ2-7, so the J assignment may be wrong. In germline, CDR1 is SGHTA, CDR2 FQGNSA. The CDR3 is 16 residues long. The CDR3 bases are TGTGCCAGCAGCTCGACTAGCGGGAGTGCATCCTACGAGCAGTACTTC. As protein: CASSSTSGSASYEQYF.

This chain uses TRBV5-1 with TRBJ2-6; D uncertain. With 0 bases removed from V and 0 bases from J, the gap between germline ends came to 7 bases. CDR1 and CDR2 from the germline V gene are SGHRS and YFSETQ. The CDR3 contains 16 residues. In DNA form, the CDR3 reads TGCGCCAGCAGCTTGGAACACTACTCTGGGGCCAACGTCCTGACTTTC. This gives the protein CASSLEHYSGANVLTF.

This clone was seen a few times. The chain links TRBV2 to TRBJ1-2; TRBD1 is a possible D gene (6 bases). This CDR3 spans 16 amino acids. V was cut by 7 bases and J by 0 bases, with 18 bases left in between. Germline V gives CDR1 SNHLY, CDR2 FYNNEI. The CDR3 loop reads CASNDLDRPTNYGYTF. As DNA, the CDR3 is TGTGCCAGCAACGATCTCGACAGGCCCACTAACTATGGCTACACCTTC.

The chain joins TRBV5-8 to TRBJ1-5, with D possibly matching TRBD1 (6 bases). Trimming stripped 2 bases from V and 1 base from J, with 16 bases between. CDR1 is SGHTS, CDR2 YDEGEE, per germline. The length of the CDR3 is 17 residues. The CDR3 sequence: CASSFLSVQGSNQPQHF. CDR3 nucleotide sequence: TGTGCCAGCAGCTTCCTTTCTGTGCAGGGGAGCAATCAGCCCCAGCATTTT. The full variable domain, rest sourced from reference TRBV5-8 and TRBJ1-5, is EAGVTQSPTHLIKTRGQQATLRCSPISGHTSVYWYQQALGLGLQFLLWYDEGEERNRGNFPPRFSGRQFPNYSSELNVNALELEDSALYLCASSFLSVQGSNQPQHFGDGTRLSIL.

The chain uses TRBV27 and TRBJ2-7; TRBD2 agrees at 11 bases. V shed 6 bases, J shed 0 bases, and the junction held 4 bases outside the gene matches. This CDR3 is 15 amino acids long. CDR1 and CDR2 from the germline V gene are MNHEY and SMNVEV (reference sequence). The CDR3 loop reads CASRLAGGGSYEQYF. The CDR3 nucleotides are TGTGCCAGCAGATTAGCGGGAGGGGGCTCCTACGAGCAGTACTTC.

In this sample, this clone turned up a few times. V gene TRBV6-1 combines with J gene TRBJ1-2; D ambiguous. CDR1 is MNHNS and CDR2 is SASEGT in the germline V gene. V lost 6 bases and J 3 bases, leaving 5 bases between the germline ends. There are 11 residues in the CDR3. The CDR3 protein is CASRRDYGYTF. The CDR3 DNA reads as TGTGCCAGCAGAAGAGACTATGGCTACACCTTC.

The chain has TRBV10-1 and TRBJ2-2; 7 bases fit TRBD2. The CDR3 is 19 amino acids. Germline values: CDR1 WNHNN, CDR2 SYGVQD (reference sequence). V dropped 0 bases and J dropped 2; count of bases not matched to a gene: 12. CDR3 in amino acids: CASSESRPSGAINTGELFF. The CDR3 nucleotides read TGCGCCAGCAGTGAGTCGAGGCCTAGCGGAGCAATTAACACCGGGGAGCTGTTTTTT.

V gene TRBV6-5 combines with J gene TRBJ1-5, with TRBD1 matching 8 bases. The CDR3 totals 16 residues. The V gene end was trimmed by 4 bases and the J gene end by 7 bases; junction bases not matched to a gene: 12. CDR1 is MNHEY, CDR2 SVGAGI, per germline. CDR3 sequence (DNA): TGTGCCAGCAGTTTTTCCCCAGGGGGCGCTGGGCAGCCCCAGCATTTT. Translation: CASSFSPGGAGQPQHF.

This sequence joins TRBV4-3 and TRBJ2-5; D is perhaps TRBD2 (6 bases). Trimming took off 0 bases at V and 1 base at J, with 9 bases between the two ends. Germline CDR1 and CDR2: LGHNA and YSLEER. The CDR3 is 15 residues long. CDR3 sequence reads: CASSQEREIQETQYF. DNA for the CDR3: TGCGCCAGCAGCCAAGAGCGGGAAATCCAAGAGACCCAGTACTTC.

J is TRBJ2-3 and V is TRBV7-3; possibly TRBD2 for D (7 bases). CDR1 and CDR2 from the germline V gene are SGHTA and FQGTGA. This CDR3 has 15 amino acids. Deletions cut 5 bases from V and 2 bases from J, with 14 bases between. The CDR3 region is CASSATGGHTDTQYF. The CDR3 DNA reads as TGTGCCAGCAGCGCAACGGGGGGACACACAGATACGCAGTATTTT.

V usage is TRBV7-8 and J usage is TRBJ1-1, with 7 bases that match TRBD1. V lost 5 bases to trimming and J lost 0 bases; unmatched junction nucleotides: 9. This CDR3 has 16 amino acids. CDR1 SGHVS and CDR2 FQNEAQ come from the germline V gene. CDR3 protein: CASSPGTALMNTEAFF. CDR3 coding DNA: TGTGCCAGCAGCCCAGGGACAGCGCTAATGAACACTGAAGCTTTCTTT.

The rearrangement joins TRBV5-1 to TRBJ1-2, with a tentative D call TRBD1 (5 bases). The CDR3 totals 15 residues. The germline gives CDR1 SGHRS, CDR2 YFSETQ. Trimming took 0 bases from V and 3 from J, leaving 12 bases between them. The CDR3, as DNA: TGCGCCAGCAGCTTGGATTCCCAGGGCCACTATGGCTACACCTTC. Encoded protein: CASSLDSQGHYGYTF. Drawing the rest from reference TRBV5-1 and TRBJ1-2, the complete variable domain is KAGVTQTPRYLIKTRGQQVTLSCSPISGHRSVSWYQQTPGQGLQFLFEYFSETQRNKGNFPGRFSGRQFSNSRSEMNVSTLELGDSALYLCASSLDSQGHYGYTFGSGTRLTVV.

This clone was picked up a small number of times. Different DNA sequences within this sample yield the same CDR3. The J gene is TRBJ1-2, the V gene TRBV6-5, with D possibly matching TRBD1 (6 bases). The CDR3 is 12 residues long. V lost 2 bases and J 7 bases, leaving 8 bases between the germline ends. Germline V lookup: CDR1 MNHEY, CDR2 SVGAGI. The CDR3 sequence: CASSYRGGGYTF. CDR3 DNA: TGTGCCAGCAGTTACAGGGGGGGTGGCTACACCTTC.

This clone was detected a few times. The rearrangement links TRBV29-1 to TRBJ2-2; possibly TRBD2 for D (6 bases). The germline CDR1 and CDR2 sequences are SQVTM and ANQGSEA. The V and J ends lost 7 bases and 3 bases respectively, with 6 bases between them. This CDR3 has 11 residues. Here the CDR3 reads CSGGDTGELFF. CDR3 DNA sequence: TGCAGCGGGGGGGACACCGGGGAGCTGTTTTTT.

V gene TRBV27 combines with J gene TRBJ1-4, with 8 bases fitting TRBD1. The germline gives CDR1 MNHEY, CDR2 SMNVEV (reference sequence). V lost 5 bases to trimming and J lost 5 bases; unmatched junction nucleotides: 7. The CDR3 is made up of 15 amino acids. The CDR3 loop reads CASSAGTGWNEKLFF. The CDR3 DNA reads TGTGCCAGCAGTGCGGGGACAGGTTGGAATGAAAAACTGTTTTTT.

V is TRBV11-2 and J is TRBJ1-4, with a tentative D call TRBD1 (6 bases). V was clipped by 1 base and J by 5 bases, with 11 bases between them. CDR1 and CDR2 (germline): SGHAT, FQNNGV. There are 15 residues in the CDR3. This CDR3 is CASSLGTALNEKLFF. CDR3 coding DNA: TGTGCCAGCAGCTTAGGGACAGCCTTAAATGAAAAACTGTTTTTT.

The V and J genes are TRBV7-6 and TRBJ2-1, with D possibly matching TRBD2 (5 bases). The V and J ends lost 1 base and 10 bases respectively, with 14 bases between them. Germline V gene sequence: CDR1 SGHVS, CDR2 FNYEAQ. The length of the CDR3 is 14 residues. The chain's CDR3 is CASSLELGLPEQFF. The CDR3 region has the DNA TGTGCCAGCAGCTTAGAACTAGGTCTCCCCGAGCAGTTCTTC.

This clone was counted between two and nine times. The CDR3 DNA reads TGCGCCAGCAGCTTGTCTGGGGGCAGTCAGCCCCAGCATTTT. Translation: CASSLSGGSQPQHF. The chain is built from TRBV5-1 and TRBJ1-5, with D tentatively TRBD1 (6 bases). Germline lookup yields CDR1 SGHRS and CDR2 YFSETQ. V was shortened by 1 base and J by 6 bases, with 11 bases between the two germline ends. The CDR3 length is 14 residues. Full variable domain (outside the CDR3, taken from reference TRBV5-1 and TRBJ1-5): KAGVTQTPRYLIKTRGQQVTLSCSPISGHRSVSWYQQTPGQGLQFLFEYFSETQRNKGNFPGRFSGRQFSNSRSEMNVSTLELGDSALYLCASSLSGGSQPQHFGDGTRLSIL.

The chain uses TRBV6-5 and TRBJ2-1, with D maybe TRBD2 (6 bases). Between the trimmed V and J ends, which lost 7 bases and 15 bases, there was a span of 16 bases. Germline values: CDR1 MNHEY, CDR2 SVGAGI. The CDR3 totals 11 residues. The CDR3 DNA sequence: TGTGCCAGCACCAAAGCGGGTGAGGTGTTCTTC. This codes for CASTKAGEVFF.

V is TRBV6-5 and J is TRBJ2-3, with TRBD2 identical over 9 bases. The CDR3 is 15 residues long. The germline gives CDR1 MNHEY, CDR2 SVGAGI. With V trimmed by 6 bases and J by 2 bases, 6 bases remained unmatched. For the CDR3, the DNA is TGTGCCAGCAGGGCGGGGGGGATTTTCACAGATACGCAGTATTTT. Its protein is CASRAGGIFTDTQYF.

The chain uses TRBV13 and TRBJ2-1, with 7 bases identical to TRBD1. Per germline, CDR1 PRHDT and CDR2 FYEKMQ (reference sequence). Trimming cost V 2 bases and J 10 bases; bases outside gene matches: 14. There are 16 residues in the CDR3. CDR3 loop: CASSLMRQGSIGEQFF. The CDR3 nucleotides read TGTGCCAGCAGCTTAATGAGACAGGGATCCATCGGGGAGCAGTTCTTC.

The sample holds a few counts of this clone. This chain joins TRBV19 and TRBJ2-1; TRBD2 aligns across 7 bases. The ends lost 1 base at V and 4 bases at J; junction bases unmatched: 7. Germline lookup yields CDR1 LNHDA and CDR2 SQIVND (reference sequence). The length of the CDR3 is 16 residues. CDR3 nucleotide sequence: TGTGCCAGTAGTATAGGGGCTAGCGGAGGGTACAATGAGCAGTTCTTC. Its translation: CASSIGASGGYNEQFF.

The rearrangement uses TRBV4-2 and TRBJ1-1, with 7 bases aligning to TRBD1. V shed 7 bases and J 1 base; nucleotides not matched to a gene: 12. This CDR3 comprises 16 residues. CDR1 is LGHNA and CDR2 is YNFKEQ in the germline V gene. This CDR3 reads CASNSRMGQTNTEAFF. As DNA, the CDR3 is TGTGCCAGCAACTCAAGGATGGGACAGACGAACACTGAAGCTTTCTTT.

This clone was seen only a few times. The J gene is TRBJ2-7, the V gene TRBV11-1; D may be TRBD1 (6 bases). The germline gives CDR1 SGHAT, CDR2 FQDESV (reference sequence). V lost 4 bases to trimming and J lost 6 bases, with 13 bases between them. This CDR3 has 13 residues. The CDR3 protein is CASSSFVGAEQYF. CDR3 sequence (DNA): TGTGCCAGCAGCTCATTCGTGGGGGCCGAGCAGTACTTC.